Here is one T cell receptor beta chain with its context. These data are taken from a study of blood T cell repertoires in COVID-19. In the study overall: Material from acute and convalescent COVID-19 was sourced from the United States, Italy and Spain. The analysed material was cDNA or gDNA that came from T cells, B-cell-depleted T cells, or PBMCs.

The CDR3 contains 17 residues. The germline gives CDR1 MNHEY, CDR2 SMNVEV (reference sequence). Trimming removed 5 bases at V and 0 bases at J, with 20 bases between. Under the authors' procedure: Reference gene primer amplification in the assay estimated nucleated cell counts. The data were produced by immunoSEQ multiplex PCR, yet TCRdb's version contains in-frame clones alone and is incomplete. V, J and clone size are taken as reported in that table, and D and trimming were inferred from the DNA itself. The sample contains fewer than 300,000 clones, roughly 84% of which appear only once. V is TRBV27 and J is TRBJ2-7, with D perhaps matching TRBD2 (6 bases). Sequencing was performed on peripheral blood. The receptor's source is a woman under 30 with acute or convalescent COVID-19. For the CDR3, the DNA is TGTGCCAGCAGTCTTAAAACCTCGGGGGTTCTCTCCTACGAGCAGTACTTC. Residues: CASSLKTSGVLSYEQYF.